The 19 T cell receptor beta chains presented below share a single source sample, sequenced in a study of CD8 T cells in ankylosing spondylitis. One entry per CDR3 protein, called by TCRdb with MiXCR from the 5' RACE reads. The table lists 150,000 to 200,000 distinct CDR3 sequences, under 14% of them singletons. The sequenced sample was blood, either unsorted or a sorted T cell fraction (not recorded which). Receptors originate from a male donor with ankylosing spondylitis or in good health (not recorded which).

The CDR3 region has the DNA TGCAGTGCTAGTTCTGGCTACGAGCAGTACTTC. Its protein product is CSASSGYEQYF. The gene calls are TRBV20-1 and TRBJ2-7; D is unclear. Germline assignment: CDR1 DFQATT and CDR2 SNEGSKA (reference sequence). V lost 3 bases and J 3 bases, leaving 6 bases between the germline ends. The CDR3 contains 11 residues.

This clonotype was seen many times. This sequence joins TRBV4-1 and TRBJ2-2; D may correspond to TRBD1 or TRBD2 (5 bases each). V lost 0 bases to trimming and J lost 0 bases, with 8 bases between them. Germline V gene sequence: CDR1 MGHRA, CDR2 YSYEKL. The CDR3 spans 16 residues. The CDR3, as DNA: TGCGCCAGCAGCCAAGAACCGGGGCCGAACACCGGGGAGCTGTTTTTT. This codes for CASSQEPGPNTGELFF.

This clonotype appeared a few times. The genes are TRBV12-3 or TRBV12-4 and TRBJ1-5; unclear D gene. Trimming left V 4 bases short and J 6 bases short, with 10 bases between. The CDR3 length is 13 residues. The CDR3 DNA reads as TGTGCCAGCAGTTATCAGGAGGGTCAGCCCCAGCATTTT. Residues: CASSYQEGQPQHF.

The V call is TRBV7-8, the J call TRBJ2-1; D is undetermined. The V end lost 4 bases, the J end lost 7 bases, and 14 bases lay between the germline ends. The CDR3 runs to 14 residues. The germline CDR1 and CDR2 sequences are SGHVS and FQNEAQ. The CDR3 here is CASSSSRSYNEQFF. CDR3 nucleotide sequence: TGTGCCAGCAGCTCCTCCCGTAGTTATAATGAGCAGTTCTTC.

This chain connects TRBV15 to TRBJ2-1; 9 bases are a match to TRBD2. The CDR3 sequence is 17 residues long. Trimming took 0 bases from V and 6 from J; bases not matched to a gene: 9. Per the germline V gene, CDR1 is LNHNV and CDR2 is YYDKDF (reference sequence). The CDR3 DNA reads as TGTGCCACCAGCAGAGAACGCGTGGGCGGGGGGGGCAATGAGCAGTTCTTC. Translation gives CATSRERVGGGGNEQFF.

The chain has TRBV14 and TRBJ2-7; 8 nucleotides agree with TRBD2. CDR1 SGHDN and CDR2 FVKESK come from the germline V gene. This CDR3 comprises 13 residues. V lost 4 bases and J lost 7; bases outside the gene matches: 6. The CDR3 sequence: CASSPGGRFEQYF. The DNA for the CDR3 is TGTGCCAGCAGCCCCGGCGGGAGGTTTGAGCAGTACTTC. The entire variable domain, with the rest obtained from reference TRBV14 and TRBJ2-7, is as follows: EAGVTQFPSHSVIEKGQTVTLRCDPISGHDNLYWYRRVMGKEIKFLLHFVKESKQDESGMPNNRFLAERTGGTYSTLKVQPAELEDSGVYFCASSPGGRFEQYFGPGTRLTVT.

The chain employs TRBV27 and TRBJ2-7; 12 positions match TRBD2. CDR1 is MNHEY and CDR2 is SMNVEV in the germline V gene (reference sequence). Germline trimming cut 5 bases from V and 7 bases from J; bases unmatched to any gene: 9. The CDR3 is made up of 15 amino acids. The CDR3 protein is CASSPQTSGRAEQYF. CDR3 nucleotide sequence: TGTGCCAGCAGTCCTCAGACTAGCGGGAGAGCGGAGCAGTACTTC.

This sequence joins TRBV7-2 and TRBJ1-5; TRBD1 is a possible D gene (5 bases). V was trimmed by 1 base and J by 5 bases, leaving 12 bases between them. The length of the CDR3 is 15 residues. Looked up from germline, CDR1 is SGHTA and CDR2 is FQGNSA. The CDR3 DNA is TGTGCCAGCAGCTTAGAGGAGGGGAGGTATCAGCCCCAGCATTTT. Translating gives CASSLEEGRYQPQHF.

The table lists this clonotype with a few counts. CDR3 residues: CSATTRTSGRGRETQYF. The CDR3 DNA reads as TGCAGTGCTACCACGAGGACTAGCGGGAGAGGTAGAGAGACCCAGTACTTC. The chain links TRBV20-1 to TRBJ2-5, with 13 bases lining up with TRBD2. The CDR3 length is 17 residues. V was clipped by 4 bases and J by 4 bases; unmatched bases: 12. The germline V gene encodes CDR1 DFQATT and CDR2 SNEGSKA (reference sequence).

Ten or more counts support this clonotype. V is TRBV10-3 and J is TRBJ2-3; D is unclear. The V end was cut by 4 bases, the J end by 0 bases, with 8 bases between. The CDR3 length is 14 residues. CDR1 is ENHRY, CDR2 SYGVKD, per germline. Here the CDR3 reads CAISVDSSTDTQYF. CDR3 bases: TGTGCCATCAGTGTGGATTCTAGCACAGATACGCAGTATTTT.

This clonotype was counted at least ten times. The chain carries TRBV14 and TRBJ2-3; D is undetermined. V lost 5 bases, J lost 5 bases, and 11 bases lay in between. This CDR3 is 13 amino acids long. The V gene's germline CDR1 is SGHDN and CDR2 FVKESK. Here the CDR3 DNA reads TGTGCCAGCAGCATAGGGCGGAGAGATACGCAGTATTTT. It translates to CASSIGRRDTQYF.

This clonotype was seen at least ten times. V is TRBV10-1 and J is TRBJ2-1, with 14 nucleotides matching TRBD2. V trimming: 6 bases; J trimming: 6 bases; junction bases outside the gene matches: 4. The CDR3 contains 15 residues. CDR1 and CDR2 (germline): WNHNN, SYGVQD (reference sequence). The CDR3 is CASRGTSGSINEQFF. The CDR3 DNA sequence: TGCGCCAGCAGGGGGACTAGCGGGAGTATCAATGAGCAGTTCTTC.

A word on this clonotype: A much larger clonotype is one base distant, so this may be a read error. This chain connects TRBV27 to TRBJ2-5; 8 bases agree with TRBD1. Germline values: CDR1 MNHEY, CDR2 SMNVEV (reference sequence). The CDR3 covers 14 residues. The CDR3 DNA is TGTGCCAGCTCCCGACAGGGGAACGGAGAGGCCCAGTACTTC. It is translated as CASSRQGNGEAQYF.

Ten or more counts support this clonotype. The rearrangement uses TRBV3-1 and TRBJ2-2, with 10 bases matching TRBD2. V lost 1 base to trimming and J lost 2 bases; unmatched junction nucleotides: 4. The CDR3 sequence is 17 residues long. CDR1 is LGHDT and CDR2 is YNNKEL in the germline V gene (reference sequence). CDR3 protein: CASSQGTSGTNTGELFF. In nucleotides, the CDR3 is TGTGCCAGCAGCCAAGGGACTAGCGGAACAAACACCGGGGAGCTGTTTTTT. Using reference TRBV3-1 and TRBJ2-2 for the parts outside the CDR3, the full variable domain is DTAVSQTPKYLVTQMGNDKSIKCEQNLGHDTMYWYKQDSKKFLKIMFSYNNKELIINETVPNRFSPKSPDKAHLNLHINSLELGDSAVYFCASSQGTSGTNTGELFFGEGSRLTVL.

This clonotype was observed many times. The V and J genes are TRBV28 and TRBJ2-3; D uncertain. Germline V gene lookup returns CDR1 MDHEN and CDR2 SYDVKM. The CDR3 is made up of 13 amino acids. The V gene lost 8 bases and the J gene lost 5 bases, with 14 bases spanning the gap. The CDR3 bases are TGTGCCAGCCTGGCCCAACCAGGAGATACGCAGTATTTT. This gives the protein CASLAQPGDTQYF.

This clonotype occurred many times. The chain recombines TRBV5-1 with TRBJ1-2; D is unresolved. The germline V gene encodes CDR1 SGHRS and CDR2 YFSETQ. Trimming cost V 0 bases and J 8 bases, with 11 bases left between them. This CDR3 contains 13 residues. CDR3 residues: CASSLERALGYTF. CDR3 sequence (DNA): TGCGCCAGCAGCTTGGAAAGGGCCTTAGGCTACACCTTC.

The J gene is TRBJ2-2, the V gene TRBV6-5; TRBD2 matches at 10 bases. Germline V gene data show CDR1 as MNHEY and CDR2 as SVGAGI. V lost 4 bases and J lost 4; bases outside the gene matches: 6. This CDR3 comprises 16 residues. The CDR3 here is CASSSSGGAITGELFF. CDR3 sequence (DNA): TGTGCCAGCAGTTCTAGCGGGGGAGCCATCACCGGGGAGCTGTTTTTT.

This clonotype showed up many times. The chain uses TRBV5-1 and TRBJ1-6; TRBD1 might be the D (5 bases). Germline CDR1 reads SGHRS; CDR2 reads YFSETQ. The V and J ends lost 5 bases and 7 bases respectively, with 13 bases between them. The CDR3 is 14 residues long. CDR3 region: CASSQGERNSPLHF. The CDR3 bases are TGCGCCAGCAGTCAGGGCGAGCGGAATTCACCCCTCCACTTT.

This clonotype was counted ten times or more. V usage is TRBV18 and J usage is TRBJ2-2; D gene unclear. CDR1 and CDR2 (germline): KGHSH, LQKENI. The V and J ends lost 4 bases and 1 base respectively, with 7 bases between them. This CDR3 has 14 residues. CDR3: CASSREGNTGELFF. CDR3 nucleotides: TGTGCCAGCTCACGGGAAGGGAACACCGGGGAGCTGTTTTTT.